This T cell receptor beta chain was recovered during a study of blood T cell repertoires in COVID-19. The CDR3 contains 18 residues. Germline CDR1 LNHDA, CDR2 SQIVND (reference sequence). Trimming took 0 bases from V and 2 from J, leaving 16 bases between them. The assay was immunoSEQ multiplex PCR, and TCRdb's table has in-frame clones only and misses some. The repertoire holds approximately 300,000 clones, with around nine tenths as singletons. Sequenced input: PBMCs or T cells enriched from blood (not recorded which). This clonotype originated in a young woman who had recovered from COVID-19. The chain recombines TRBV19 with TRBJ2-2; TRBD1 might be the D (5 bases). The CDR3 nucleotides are TGTGCCAGTAGTATAGATCTAGGGGAACCCCATAACACCGGGGAGCTGTTTTTT. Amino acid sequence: CASSIDLGEPHNTGELFF.